The sequence of this T cell receptor beta chain was determined in a study of cytotoxic CD8 clonotypes in ibrutinib-treated CLL. Only one count was recorded for this clone. Clones were sequenced by immunoSEQ multiplex PCR, and TCRdb holds only the in-frame ones, with some missing. The table records 30,000 to 40,000 clones, around 70% of them present only once. The clonotype comes from a human donor with chronic lymphocytic leukemia. Specimen: PBMCs, collected before ibrutinib treatment.

Written as DNA, the CDR3 is TGCGCCAGCAGCCTCATAAGCGGCGTAAAGAGCTCCTACAATGAGCAGTTCTTC. Translated: CASSLISGVKSSYNEQFF. The chain uses TRBV4-1 and TRBJ2-1; D possibly corresponds to TRBD2 (5 bases). Trimming took 4 bases from V and 0 from J, leaving 19 bases between them. The CDR3 runs 18 residues. CDR1 is MGHRA, CDR2 YSYEKL, per germline.